The rows below give T cell receptor beta chains drawn from one sample of a study of T cell changes during pregnancy in multiple sclerosis. Some clones are missing from TCRdb's copy, which holds only in-frame ones; the method was immunoSEQ multiplex PCR. The table has 19,000 or so clones, more than 75% seen once. The specimen was CD4+ T cells from peripheral blood mononuclear cells, collected in the first trimester of pregnancy. The receptors come from a female donor in good health, enrolled as a control in a pregnancy study. CDR3s include the opening cysteine and the closing phenylalanine or tryptophan. Fields, in order: CDR3 length, J gene, D gene, clone size, V gene, CDR3 DNA, CDR3 protein. The D gene is left open where the match is weak. Part of the rows lack a size; the others show once, few, many or a class for expanded clones.

14,TRBJ1-1,NA,NA,TRBV5-6,TGTGCCAGCAGCGCTGGTCCGGGTCGGACTGAAGCTTTCTTT,CASSAGPGRTEAFF
15,TRBJ1-5,NA,NA,TRBV7-2,TGTGCCAGCAGCTCGGGGGGGGGATACAATCAGCCCCAGCATTTT,CASSSGGGYNQPQHF
15,TRBJ1-2,TRBD1,NA,TRBV5-1,TGCGCCAGCAGCCTAGAAGGACAGGGCTTCTATGGCTACACCTTC,CASSLEGQGFYGYTF
13,TRBJ1-2,NA,NA,TRBV28,TGTGCCAGCGTTACGGGAAAGGGCTATGGCTACACCTTC,CASVTGKGYGYTF
15,TRBJ1-6,NA,NA,TRBV27,TGTGCCAGCAGTCCCTTGAGGGCGGGGAATTCACCCCTCCACTTT,CASSPLRAGNSPLHF
13,TRBJ2-7,NA,NA,TRBV27,TGTGCCAGCAGTCCTGATACCGGGTACGAGCAGTACTTC,CASSPDTGYEQYF
17,TRBJ1-5,TRBD1,few,TRBV6-1,TGTGCCAGCAGTGGTGGGGACAGGGGGCTGAGGAAACAGCCCCAGCATTTT,CASSGGDRGLRKQPQHF
14,TRBJ2-5,TRBD1,NA,TRBV9,TGTGCCAGCAGCGGGCCGGGACAGGGGGAGACCCAGTACTTC,CASSGPGQGETQYF
15,TRBJ1-1,NA,NA,TRBV7-2,TGTGCCAGCAGCCTCGACCGGGGGACCAACACTGAAGCTTTCTTT,CASSLDRGTNTEAFF
14,TRBJ2-1,TRBD1,NA,TRBV5-1,TGCGCCAGCAGCTTGGCGCAGGGGGCTGGTGAGCAGTTCTTC,CASSLAQGAGEQFF
13,TRBJ2-7,NA,NA,TRBV11-3,TGTGCCAGCAGCTTGCGGAGAGGGTCGGAGCAGTACTTC,CASSLRRGSEQYF
12,TRBJ1-1,NA,few,TRBV7-9,TGTGCCAGCAGCTTAGCGGACGGGGGGGCTTTCTTT,CASSLADGGAFF
15,TRBJ2-7,NA,NA,TRBV5-4,TGTGCCAGCAGCGCAGGGTTTCCCTCTCTCTACGAGCAGTACTTC,CASSAGFPSLYEQYF
14,TRBJ1-2,NA,NA,TRBV29-1,TGCAGCGCCCAAAAGGGGGGGAGTAACTATGGCTACACCTTC,CSAQKGGSNYGYTF
14,TRBJ1-1,NA,few,TRBV29-1,TGCAGCGTTGATGGATGGGGGCAAGGTACTGAAGCTTTCTTT,CSVDGWGQGTEAFF
15,TRBJ1-3,TRBD1,NA,TRBV19,TGTGCCAGTAGTCCCCGGGACAGGAGAAGAAACACCATATATTTT,CASSPRDRRRNTIYF
16,TRBJ2-2,NA,NA,TRBV21-1,TGTGCCAGCAGCAAAGGATCCAGGGGGAGTACCGGGGAGCTGTTTTTT,CASSKGSRGSTGELFF
16,TRBJ2-2,TRBD1,NA,TRBV13,TGTGCCAGCAGCTCAGACAGGGGGCGCGGCACCGGGGAGCTGTTTTTT,CASSSDRGRGTGELFF
11,TRBJ2-3,TRBD2,NA,TRBV5-1,TGCGCCAGCAGCCAAGGACTAGCGACAAATTTT,CASSQGLATNF
14,TRBJ2-7,NA,NA,TRBV4-3,TGCGCCAGCAGCCAAGAGAGCAGGGGTTACGAGCAGTACTTC,CASSQESRGYEQYF
16,TRBJ2-7,TRBD2,NA,TRBV5-1,TGCGCCAGCAGCTTGGTTAGCGGGGGGGCCTCCCACGAGCAGTACTTC,CASSLVSGGASHEQYF
16,TRBJ2-7,TRBD2,NA,TRBV18,TGTGCCAGCTCACTACTCCCGGGGAGGGGACCCCACGAGCAGTACTTC,CASSLLPGRGPHEQYF
14,TRBJ1-4,TRBD1,NA,TRBV5-1,TGCGCCAGCAGCATGACAGGGACTAATGAAAAACTGTTTTTT,CASSMTGTNEKLFF
13,TRBJ2-1,TRBD2,NA,TRBV19,TGTGCCAGTAGCGTAGCGGGAGGGGATGAGCAGTTCTTC,CASSVAGGDEQFF
14,TRBJ2-7,TRBD2,NA,TRBV11-1,TGTGCCAGCAGCCGGGGACTAGCGGTCTACGAGCAGTACTTC,CASSRGLAVYEQYF
13,TRBJ1-4,NA,NA,TRBV5-1,TGCGCCAGCAGCTTGGGACAGAAGGAAAAACTGTTTTTT,CASSLGQKEKLFF
14,TRBJ1-4,NA,once,TRBV7-9,TGTGCCAGCAGCCGGACAGAAAAGGGAGAAAAACTGTTTTTT,CASSRTEKGEKLFF
14,TRBJ1-5,TRBD1,few,TRBV30,TGTGCCTGGAGCAGGACAGGGGACGGTCAGCCCCAGCATTTT,CAWSRTGDGQPQHF
14,TRBJ1-1,NA,NA,TRBV7-8,TGTGCCAGCAGCTTTGGCACGCTGAACACTGAAGCTTTCTTT,CASSFGTLNTEAFF
14,TRBJ2-5,NA,NA,TRBV7-2,TGTGCCAGCAGCTTAGGCGGGGGCATTGGGACCCAGTACTTC,CASSLGGGIGTQYF
14,TRBJ2-7,TRBD1,once,TRBV10-3,TGTGCCATCAGCGTGGACAGGGGCCCCTACGAGCAGTACTTC,CAISVDRGPYEQYF
15,TRBJ1-2,NA,NA,TRBV4-3,TGCGCCAGCAGCCAAGACGGGGGAACGAACTATGGCTACACCTTC,CASSQDGGTNYGYTF